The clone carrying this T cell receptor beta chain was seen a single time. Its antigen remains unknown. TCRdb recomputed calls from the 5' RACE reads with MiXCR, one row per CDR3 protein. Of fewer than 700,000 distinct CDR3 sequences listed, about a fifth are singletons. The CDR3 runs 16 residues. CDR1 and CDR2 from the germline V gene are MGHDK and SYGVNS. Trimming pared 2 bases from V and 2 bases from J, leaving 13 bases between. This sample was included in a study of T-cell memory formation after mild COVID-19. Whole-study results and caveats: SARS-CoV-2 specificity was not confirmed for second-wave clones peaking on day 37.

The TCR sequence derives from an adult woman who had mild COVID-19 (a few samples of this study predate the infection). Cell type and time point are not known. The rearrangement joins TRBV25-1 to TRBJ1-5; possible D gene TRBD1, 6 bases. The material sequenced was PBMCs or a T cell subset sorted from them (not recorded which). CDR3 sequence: CASSEGGPWGNQPQHF. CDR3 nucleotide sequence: TGTGCCAGCAGTGAAGGGGGCCCTTGGGGCAATCAGCCCCAGCATTTT.